This T cell receptor (beta chain) was recorded in a study of CD4 T cells in relation to SARS-CoV-2 and coronaviruses. Unexposed donor CD4+ T cells date from 2011-2018, before the COVID-19 pandemic. CD4+ T cells were isolated from the cells after around 11 days of culture. Cultures held 2 million to 2.5 million PBMCs per well with roughly 10 IU/ml IL-2. Data came from immunoSEQ multiplex PCR; TCRdb stores just in-frame clones and leaves some out. The sample gives fewer than 25,000 clones, about 73% of which show up once; around a fifth is in the top ten. The CDR3 covers 14 residues. Germline V lookup: CDR1 WSHSY, CDR2 SAAADI. Trimming removed 5 bases at V and 0 bases at J, with 11 bases between. This clone has just a few counts. The antigen is undetermined.

The sequencing sample was made of CD4+ T cells from PBMCs, cultured in vitro. The sequence was collected from a human donor in good health. V usage is TRBV10-2 and J usage is TRBJ2-7; no reliable D call. In DNA form, the CDR3 reads TGCGCCAGCAGTTCAAACAGCTACTCCTACGAGCAGTACTTC. Its protein product is CASSSNSYSYEQYF.